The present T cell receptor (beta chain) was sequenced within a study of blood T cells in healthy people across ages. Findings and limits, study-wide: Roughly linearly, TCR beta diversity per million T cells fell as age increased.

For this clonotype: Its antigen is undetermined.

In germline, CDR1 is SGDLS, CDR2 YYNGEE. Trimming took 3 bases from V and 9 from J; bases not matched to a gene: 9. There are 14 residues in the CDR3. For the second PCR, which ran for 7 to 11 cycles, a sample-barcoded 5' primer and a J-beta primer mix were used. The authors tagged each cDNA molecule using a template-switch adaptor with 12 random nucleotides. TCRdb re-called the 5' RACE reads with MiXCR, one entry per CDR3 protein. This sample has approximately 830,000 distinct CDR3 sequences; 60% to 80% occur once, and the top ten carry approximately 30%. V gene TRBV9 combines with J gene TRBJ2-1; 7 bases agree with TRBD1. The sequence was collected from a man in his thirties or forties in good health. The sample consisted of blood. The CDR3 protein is CASSAITGAGEQFF. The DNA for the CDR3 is TGTGCCAGCAGCGCCATAACAGGGGCGGGTGAGCAGTTCTTC.